These T cell receptor beta chains were read from a single sample in a study of shared clonotypes between healthy human individuals. Sequencing was performed with immunoSEQ multiplex PCR; in TCRdb, only in-frame clones are kept and a portion is missing. Among 1,400,000 or so clones listed, 98% to 99% were seen once. The sequencing sample was made of naive CD4+ T cells sorted from blood. The receptors were sampled from a man under 40 in good health. The CDR3 runs from the conserved cysteine through the conserved F or W. The order of the fields is clone size, V gene, J gene, D gene, CDR3 protein, CDR3 DNA. The D gene is left open where the match is weak. Size values are once, few and many counts, or a class for expanded clones, and some rows have none.

clone_size: -; v_call: TRBV5-4; j_call: TRBJ2-2; d_call: -; cdr3_aa: CASAPRDGNTGELFF; cdr3_nt: TGTGCCAGCGCCCCCAGGGACGGGAACACCGGGGAGCTGTTTTTT
clone_size: -; v_call: TRBV11-1; j_call: TRBJ2-7; d_call: TRBD1; cdr3_aa: CASSSPYRGRNEQYF; cdr3_nt: TGTGCCAGCAGCTCCCCCTACAGGGGGCGGAACGAGCAGTACTTC
clone_size: -; v_call: TRBV11-2; j_call: TRBJ1-5; d_call: TRBD1; cdr3_aa: CASSLEGGQAGQPQHF; cdr3_nt: TGTGCCAGCAGCTTGGAAGGAGGACAGGCGGGCCAGCCCCAGCATTTT
clone_size: -; v_call: TRBV7-3; j_call: TRBJ2-3; d_call: TRBD2; cdr3_aa: CASSPRSGRPWDRTDTQYF; cdr3_nt: TGTGCCAGCAGCCCGAGAAGCGGGAGGCCCTGGGACCGCACAGATACGCAGTATTTT
clone_size: -; v_call: TRBV5-4; j_call: TRBJ2-1; d_call: TRBD2; cdr3_aa: CASSSGTSGSYNEQFF; cdr3_nt: TGTGCCAGCAGCTCCGGGACTAGCGGATCCTACAATGAGCAGTTCTTC
clone_size: -; v_call: TRBV2; j_call: TRBJ1-1; d_call: -; cdr3_aa: CASSEMGHPSEAFF; cdr3_nt: TGTGCCAGCAGTGAAATGGGACACCCGTCTGAAGCTTTCTTT
clone_size: once; v_call: TRBV10-3; j_call: TRBJ1-3; d_call: -; cdr3_aa: CGSGAGNTIYF; cdr3_nt: TGTGGGAGCGGGGCCGGAAACACCATATATTTT
clone_size: -; v_call: TRBV19; j_call: TRBJ2-1; d_call: TRBD2; cdr3_aa: CASKGLAGAFNEQFF; cdr3_nt: TGTGCCAGTAAAGGTCTAGCGGGAGCGTTCAATGAGCAGTTCTTC
clone_size: -; v_call: TRBV9; j_call: TRBJ2-1; d_call: -; cdr3_aa: CASSDGARGDEQFF; cdr3_nt: TGTGCCAGCAGCGACGGGGCAAGGGGCGATGAGCAGTTCTTC
clone_size: -; v_call: TRBV30; j_call: TRBJ1-2; d_call: -; cdr3_aa: CAWDGGTFDGYTF; cdr3_nt: TGTGCCTGGGACGGAGGGACATTCGATGGCTACACCTTC
clone_size: -; v_call: TRBV28; j_call: TRBJ2-7; d_call: TRBD2; cdr3_aa: CASSFGLAGVMVSYEQYF; cdr3_nt: TGTGCCAGCAGTTTCGGACTAGCGGGAGTCATGGTTTCCTACGAGCAGTACTTC
clone_size: -; v_call: TRBV27; j_call: TRBJ2-7; d_call: TRBD1; cdr3_aa: CASSLLPGQNYEQYF; cdr3_nt: TGTGCCAGCAGCCTGTTACCGGGACAGAACTACGAGCAGTACTTC
clone_size: -; v_call: TRBV18; j_call: TRBJ1-1; d_call: -; cdr3_aa: CASSPDRITEAFF; cdr3_nt: TGTGCCAGCTCACCCGACAGGATTACTGAAGCTTTCTTT
clone_size: -; v_call: TRBV7-3; j_call: TRBJ1-2; d_call: -; cdr3_aa: CASSGLIQGVYGYTF; cdr3_nt: TGTGCCAGCAGCGGCCTAATACAGGGAGTCTATGGCTACACCTTC
clone_size: -; v_call: TRBV5-4; j_call: TRBJ1-1; d_call: -; cdr3_aa: CASSLEPGALSDAFF; cdr3_nt: TGTGCCAGCAGCTTGGAGCCAGGGGCCCTTTCTGATGCTTTCTTT
clone_size: -; v_call: TRBV28; j_call: TRBJ2-2; d_call: TRBD1; cdr3_aa: CASSLRTGVTGELFF; cdr3_nt: TGTGCCAGCAGCCTCCGGACAGGGGTTACCGGGGAGCTGTTTTTT
clone_size: once; v_call: TRBV10-2; j_call: TRBJ2-4; d_call: TRBD2; cdr3_aa: CASLGLANPLAKNIQYF; cdr3_nt: TGCGCGTCCCTGGGACTAGCGAACCCATTAGCCAAAAACATTCAGTACTTC
clone_size: -; v_call: TRBV29-1; j_call: TRBJ1-2; d_call: -; cdr3_aa: CSVLSGYGYTF; cdr3_nt: TGCAGCGTTCTCTCGGGGTATGGCTACACCTTC
clone_size: -; v_call: TRBV5-1; j_call: TRBJ2-1; d_call: TRBD2; cdr3_aa: CASSLVVGGPLGEQFF; cdr3_nt: TGCGCCAGCAGCTTGGTTGTGGGAGGGCCGTTGGGTGAGCAGTTCTTC
clone_size: -; v_call: TRBV11-2; j_call: TRBJ2-3; d_call: -; cdr3_aa: CASSLGTRSDTDTQYF; cdr3_nt: TGTGCCAGCAGCTTAGGGACACGGTCAGACACAGATACGCAGTATTTT
clone_size: -; v_call: TRBV10-3; j_call: TRBJ2-7; d_call: -; cdr3_aa: CAISDVRALYYEQYF; cdr3_nt: TGTGCCATCAGTGATGTCCGTGCACTATACTACGAGCAGTACTTC
clone_size: -; v_call: TRBV11-1; j_call: TRBJ2-7; d_call: TRBD1; cdr3_aa: CASSHSPPRGRRYEQYF; cdr3_nt: TGTGCCAGCAGCCACTCTCCTCCCAGGGGGCGAAGATACGAGCAGTACTTC
clone_size: -; v_call: TRBV9; j_call: TRBJ1-1; d_call: -; cdr3_aa: CASSAVRQGTNTEAFF; cdr3_nt: TGTGCCAGCAGCGCCGTACGTCAGGGGACGAACACTGAAGCTTTCTTT
clone_size: -; v_call: TRBV6-1; j_call: TRBJ2-7; d_call: TRBD2; cdr3_aa: CASSRLAGGPREQYF; cdr3_nt: TGTGCCAGCAGTCGACTAGCGGGAGGGCCTCGCGAGCAGTACTTC
clone_size: -; v_call: TRBV7-9; j_call: TRBJ2-5; d_call: TRBD1; cdr3_aa: CASSRRDRGRSTETQYF; cdr3_nt: TGTGCCAGCAGCCGGAGGGACAGGGGGCGATCGACCGAGACCCAGTACTTC
clone_size: -; v_call: TRBV5-1; j_call: TRBJ1-1; d_call: TRBD1; cdr3_aa: CASSSQGQVNTEAFF; cdr3_nt: TGCGCCAGCAGCTCACAGGGACAGGTGAACACTGAAGCTTTCTTT
clone_size: -; v_call: TRBV6-5; j_call: TRBJ2-2; d_call: -; cdr3_aa: CASSWVQDTGELFF; cdr3_nt: TGTGCCAGCAGTTGGGTGCAGGACACCGGGGAGCTGTTTTTT
clone_size: -; v_call: TRBV5-1; j_call: TRBJ2-1; d_call: -; cdr3_aa: CASTPQAAIDEQFF; cdr3_nt: TGCGCCAGCACTCCGCAAGCGGCCATCGATGAGCAGTTCTTC
clone_size: -; v_call: TRBV5-1; j_call: TRBJ2-7; d_call: -; cdr3_aa: CASLGDPSSYEQYF; cdr3_nt: TGCGCCAGCTTAGGGGATCCTAGCTCCTACGAGCAGTACTTC
clone_size: -; v_call: TRBV15; j_call: TRBJ2-7; d_call: TRBD2; cdr3_aa: CATRGLAAEEQYF; cdr3_nt: TGTGCCACCCGGGGACTAGCCGCGGAGGAGCAGTACTTC
clone_size: -; v_call: TRBV6-4; j_call: TRBJ2-2; d_call: -; cdr3_aa: CASSFQVNTGELFF; cdr3_nt: TGTGCCAGCAGCTTTCAAGTGAACACCGGGGAGCTGTTTTTT
clone_size: -; v_call: TRBV28; j_call: TRBJ2-7; d_call: -; cdr3_aa: CASKGGSLYEQYF; cdr3_nt: TGTGCCAGCAAGGGGGGTAGCCTCTACGAGCAGTACTTC
clone_size: -; v_call: TRBV19; j_call: TRBJ1-1; d_call: TRBD1; cdr3_aa: CASSRGQFQMNTEAFF; cdr3_nt: TGTGCCAGTAGTAGGGGACAGTTCCAAATGAACACTGAAGCTTTCTTT
clone_size: few; v_call: TRBV2; j_call: TRBJ1-5; d_call: -; cdr3_aa: CASSETAGDQPQHF; cdr3_nt: TGTGCCAGCAGTGAAACGGCAGGCGATCAGCCCCAGCATTTT
clone_size: -; v_call: TRBV18; j_call: TRBJ1-4; d_call: -; cdr3_aa: CASSPLGSTTNEKLFF; cdr3_nt: TGTGCCAGCTCACCGTTGGGGTCTACAACTAATGAAAAACTGTTTTTT
clone_size: -; v_call: TRBV29-1; j_call: TRBJ2-1; d_call: -; cdr3_aa: CSVEGGIATRYNEQFF; cdr3_nt: TGCAGCGTTGAAGGGGGGATCGCGACACGGTACAATGAGCAGTTCTTC
clone_size: -; v_call: TRBV7-9; j_call: TRBJ1-1; d_call: -; cdr3_aa: CASSPPRGSDTEAFF; cdr3_nt: TGTGCCAGCAGCCCACCTAGGGGATCCGACACTGAAGCTTTCTTT
clone_size: -; v_call: TRBV27; j_call: TRBJ1-1; d_call: -; cdr3_aa: CASKANRVVDTEAFF; cdr3_nt: TGTGCCAGCAAAGCAAACAGGGTTGTGGACACTGAAGCTTTCTTT